Each of the 23 T cell receptor beta chains below was sequenced from the same sample in a study of T-cell reconstitution after alpha-beta-depleted transplantation in children. Preparation of the TCRbeta library used unique molecular identifiers. Each CDR3 protein is one row after TCRdb ran MiXCR on the PCR reads. This table holds more than 400,000 distinct CDR3 sequences, 9.5% to 12% found once. The sequencing here drew on PBMCs, mostly from graft donor cells, taken 180 days after TCRalphabeta/CD19-depleted stem cell transplant. Receptor source: a female patient aged 2 to 10 who had a stem cell transplant for aplastic anemia, so the T cells may come from the graft donor.

This clonotype turned up a few times. The chain's CDR3 is CASSLGAGHNQETQYF. The CDR3 nucleotides are TGTGCCAGCAGCTTAGGGGCCGGACACAACCAAGAGACCCAGTACTTC. The J gene is TRBJ2-5, the V gene TRBV7-2, with D possibly TRBD1 on 5 matching bases. Germline V gives CDR1 SGHTA, CDR2 FQGNSA. The CDR3 is 16 amino acids. V gave up 1 base and J gave up 0 bases, with 12 bases separating them.

V gene TRBV3-1 combines with J gene TRBJ2-4, with D possibly being TRBD2 (5 bases). V lost 5 bases and J 3 bases, leaving 11 bases between the germline ends. Per the germline V gene, CDR1 is LGHDT and CDR2 is YNNKEL (reference sequence). The CDR3 totals 14 residues. CDR3 in amino acids: CASSLDSGKNIQYF. CDR3 DNA sequence: TGTGCCAGCAGCTTGGACTCCGGCAAAAACATTCAGTACTTC.

The chain joins TRBV7-3 to TRBJ1-1; D is perhaps TRBD1 (6 bases). The germline V gene has CDR1 SGHTA and CDR2 FQGTGA. The V and J ends lost 2 bases and 0 bases respectively, with 10 bases between them. This CDR3 is built from 15 residues. CDR3 DNA sequence: TGTGCCAGCAGCTTAGTACGGACAGTGAACACTGAAGCTTTCTTT. Translation gives CASSLVRTVNTEAFF.

The table lists this clonotype with many counts. This chain uses TRBV6-1 with TRBJ2-7; D is ambiguous. The CDR3 contains 15 residues. Germline CDR1 reads MNHNS; CDR2 reads SASEGT. Between the trimmed V and J ends, which lost 4 bases and 2 bases, there was a span of 15 bases. CDR3 region: CASSALGSRAYEQYF. The CDR3 DNA follows: TGTGCCAGCAGTGCTTTAGGCAGCCGCGCCTACGAGCAGTACTTC.

Here the CDR3 DNA reads TGTGCCACCAGCGGACATTATTACGAGCAGTACTTC. Its protein is CATSGHYYEQYF. V usage is TRBV15 and J usage is TRBJ2-7; tentative D call: TRBD1 (5 bases). The CDR3 extends over 12 amino acids. Trimming took 5 bases from V and 4 from J, leaving 9 bases between them. Per germline, CDR1 LNHNV and CDR2 YYDKDF (reference sequence).

This clonotype was counted between two and nine times. The chain has TRBV25-1 and TRBJ1-1; D is unclear. Trimming took 6 bases from V and 0 from J, leaving 14 bases between them. Germline lookup yields CDR1 MGHDK and CDR2 SYGVNS. CDR3 size: 15 residues. The CDR3: CASSMGFLVNTEAFF. Written as DNA, the CDR3 is TGTGCCAGCAGCATGGGGTTTTTGGTGAACACTGAAGCTTTCTTT.

This clonotype was counted only a few times. J is TRBJ2-5 and V is TRBV6-1; D assignment may be TRBD1 or TRBD2 (5 bases each). This CDR3 is 15 amino acids long. V dropped 7 bases and J dropped 1 base, with 16 bases sitting between them. The V gene's germline CDR1 is MNHNS and CDR2 SASEGT. The CDR3 sequence is CASMRTPRGQETQYF. CDR3 DNA sequence: TGTGCCAGCATGAGGACCCCGAGGGGCCAAGAGACCCAGTACTTC.

The chain employs TRBV7-9 and TRBJ2-7; D call uncertain. The V end lost 4 bases, the J end lost 10 bases, and 20 bases lay between the germline ends. The CDR3 is made up of 14 amino acids. In germline, CDR1 is SEHNR, CDR2 FQNEAQ (reference sequence). In nucleotides, the CDR3 is TGTGCCAGCAGCTCAAGAGGCCAGCAGATTAACCAGTACTTC. Translating gives CASSSRGQQINQYF.

Worth noting for this clonotype: A much larger clone is a single base away; this may be a read error. This chain's CDR3 is CANSSGTNTGELFF. The CDR3 DNA is TGTGCCAACAGTTCAGGAACGAACACCGGGGAGCTGTTTTTT. The chain carries TRBV28 and TRBJ2-2; D is unresolved. Per germline, CDR1 MDHEN and CDR2 SYDVKM. The CDR3 is 14 amino acids.

This clonotype was detected a few times. This chain connects TRBV7-8 to TRBJ2-2; D call uncertain. V lost 6 bases and J lost 6, with 11 bases in between. CDR3 length equals 13 residues. The germline V gene has CDR1 SGHVS and CDR2 FQNEAQ. CDR3: CASSPSWAGELFF. CDR3 nucleotide sequence: TGTGCCAGCAGTCCGAGCTGGGCCGGGGAGCTGTTTTTT.

This clonotype was seen only a few times. This sequence joins TRBV5-1 and TRBJ1-6; D not resolved. Deletions cut 3 bases from V and 8 bases from J, with 15 bases between. CDR3 length: 15 amino acids. Germline CDR1 is SGHRS and CDR2 is YFSETQ. The CDR3 DNA is TGCGCCAGCAGCTCAGGACCGAACGGTGATTCACCCCTCCACTTT. Encoded protein: CASSSGPNGDSPLHF.

In this sample, this clonotype turned up a few times. The CDR3 protein is CASSLASQYTEAFF. The CDR3 DNA follows: TGCGCCAGCAGCTTGGCCTCCCAGTACACTGAAGCTTTCTTT. The V call is TRBV5-1, the J call TRBJ1-1, with D unclear. Germline V lookup: CDR1 SGHRS, CDR2 YFSETQ. The CDR3 length is 14 residues. V was clipped by 0 bases and J by 3 bases, with 9 bases between them.

This sequence joins TRBV7-3 and TRBJ2-1; 7 bases line up with TRBD2. Germline CDR1 SGHTA, CDR2 FQGTGA. This CDR3 region has 17 residues. Unmatched junction bases numbered 7, after V lost 2 bases and J lost 0 bases. The CDR3 loop is CASSLWGGRSSYNEQFF. The CDR3 DNA reads TGTGCCAGCAGCTTATGGGGAGGGCGAAGCTCCTACAATGAGCAGTTCTTC.

The rearrangement links TRBV20-1 to TRBJ1-1; 8 bases align to TRBD1. Germline V gene lookup returns CDR1 DFQATT and CDR2 SNEGSKA (reference sequence). With 7 bases clipped from V and 8 bases from J, the junction kept 12 bases outside the gene matches. The CDR3 is made up of 13 amino acids. This CDR3 reads CSDRGIGHSEAFF. CDR3 DNA: TGCAGTGACAGGGGGATTGGGCATTCCGAAGCTTTCTTT.

This clonotype appeared a few times. V usage is TRBV5-1 and J usage is TRBJ2-5; 9 nucleotides match TRBD1. V lost 4 bases, J lost 5 bases, and 9 bases stayed unmatched. Per germline, CDR1 SGHRS and CDR2 YFSETQ. The CDR3 has 15 amino acids. CDR3 coding DNA: TGCGCCAGCAGCAATAACAGGGGGCGGACGGAGACCCAGTACTTC. Translating gives CASSNNRGRTETQYF.

V is TRBV12-3 or TRBV12-4 and J is TRBJ2-3, with D perhaps matching TRBD2 (5 bases). The CDR3 is 16 residues long. V dropped 7 bases and J dropped 4 bases, with 21 bases sitting between them. CDR3 loop: CASTLFDASTADTQYF. In DNA form, the CDR3 reads TGTGCCAGCACCCTTTTCGACGCTAGCACGGCAGATACGCAGTATTTT.

This clonotype was observed many times. The gene calls are TRBV20-1 and TRBJ1-5; D remains unclear. This CDR3 comprises 13 residues. Germline V CDR1 and CDR2: DFQATT, SNEGSKA (reference sequence). Deletions cut 3 bases from V and 1 base from J, with 7 bases between. This chain's CDR3 is CSASLGSNQPQHF. The CDR3 bases are TGCAGTGCTAGTTTAGGAAGCAATCAGCCCCAGCATTTT.

This clonotype turned up a few times. The chain couples TRBV4-3 to TRBJ1-5, with a possible D match to TRBD1 (6 bases). CDR1 and CDR2 (germline): LGHNA, YSLEER. The CDR3 length is 16 residues. The V and J ends lost 2 bases and 2 bases respectively, with 13 bases between them. The CDR3 region has the DNA TGCGCCAGCAGCCAACCCATCAGGGGAGGCAATCAGCCCCAGCATTTT. Residues: CASSQPIRGGNQPQHF.

The rearrangement links TRBV20-1 to TRBJ1-2; no reliable D call. The CDR3 spans 14 residues. Looked up from germline, CDR1 is DFQATT and CDR2 is SNEGSKA (reference sequence). V lost 3 bases and J 0 bases, leaving 11 bases between the germline ends. This CDR3 reads CSARFQDSNYGYTF. The CDR3 coding sequence is TGCAGTGCTAGGTTCCAGGATTCTAACTATGGCTACACCTTC.

The V call is TRBV29-1, the J call TRBJ1-4; D ambiguous. Germline CDR1 is SQVTM and CDR2 is ANQGSEA. The germline V and J ends were trimmed by 5 bases and 7 bases, with 14 bases remaining between them. This CDR3 contains 13 residues. CDR3 DNA sequence: TGCAGCGTTCCCTGGGGATCTGGTGAAAAACTGTTTTTT. It yields the protein CSVPWGSGEKLFF.

This clonotype was counted a few times. CDR3 residues: CSARDWKGMNTEAFF. The CDR3 DNA reads TGCAGTGCTAGAGATTGGAAGGGGATGAACACTGAAGCTTTCTTT. V gene TRBV20-1 combines with J gene TRBJ1-1; possible D gene TRBD1, 5 bases. In germline, CDR1 is DFQATT, CDR2 SNEGSKA (reference sequence). The CDR3 is 15 residues long. Trimming shortened V by 0 bases and J by 0 bases, and 11 bases separated the two germline ends.

This clonotype showed up just a few times. The J gene is TRBJ2-7, the V gene TRBV7-9, with D uncertain. The CDR3 sequence is 16 residues long. Trimming took off 3 bases at V and 0 bases at J, with 15 bases between the two ends. Germline V CDR1 and CDR2: SEHNR, FQNEAQ (reference sequence). The CDR3 DNA reads TGTGCCAGCAGCTTCGTCGTCCTTTTTAGCTCCTACGAGCAGTACTTC. It translates to CASSFVVLFSSYEQYF.

This clonotype has a handful of counts. The chain has TRBV29-1 and TRBJ2-7, with D possibly matching TRBD1 (5 bases). The length of the CDR3 is 11 residues. V lost 4 bases to trimming and J lost 1 base, with 5 bases between them. CDR1 is SQVTM and CDR2 is ANQGSEA in the germline V gene. The CDR3 nucleotides read TGCAGCGTTGGACAGTCCTACGAGCAGTACTTC. It is translated as CSVGQSYEQYF.